This T cell receptor beta chain is from a study of response to subunit inactivated influenza vaccine (dated by TCRdb to 2016 to 2018). Describing the broader study: Deep quantitative profiling of the T cell receptor repertoire was used in the study to follow responses to a trivalent subunit inactivated influenza vaccine.

This clonotype was seen a handful of times. What antigen it recognizes has not been identified. Per-nucleotide qualities are absent, and no much larger clonotype sits a single base away. Study-wide conclusions, independent of this receptor: According to the authors, only a limited number of new T cells may be recruited by each seasonal influenza vaccination.

The method behind the library was RT-PCR. TCRdb lists the instrument as Illumina HiSeq 2500. TCRdb reworked the public reads: Q25 trimming with fastp, MiXCR clone assembly, productive beta chains retained. Rows with a matching CDR3 protein are joined into one entry that keeps the most common DNA and genes. The sample records 650,000 to 800,000 distinct CDR3 sequences, 11% to 15% of which are singletons. The ten largest clones add up to around 6.5% of the sample. Unmatched junction bases come to 11, with V trimmed by 1 base and J by 2 bases. From cysteine to phenylalanine, the CDR3 is 17 amino acids long. The only DNA kept is the CDR3, 51 bases in frame from the first base. From the germline V gene, CDR1 is MDHEN and CDR2 is SYDVKM.

This specimen was PBMCs from blood, taken 14 to 15 days before vaccination. The sequence joins TRBV28 to TRBJ2-7, with 7 middle bases fitting TRBD2. The TCR was taken from a man over 45 who received an inactivated influenza vaccine. Donor details come from another sample of the same person, matched by shared clones. DNA sequence: TGTGCCAGCAGTTTATCGGGCCTAGCGGTCGACCCCTACGAGCAGTACTTC. Its protein is CASSLSGLAVDPYEQYF.